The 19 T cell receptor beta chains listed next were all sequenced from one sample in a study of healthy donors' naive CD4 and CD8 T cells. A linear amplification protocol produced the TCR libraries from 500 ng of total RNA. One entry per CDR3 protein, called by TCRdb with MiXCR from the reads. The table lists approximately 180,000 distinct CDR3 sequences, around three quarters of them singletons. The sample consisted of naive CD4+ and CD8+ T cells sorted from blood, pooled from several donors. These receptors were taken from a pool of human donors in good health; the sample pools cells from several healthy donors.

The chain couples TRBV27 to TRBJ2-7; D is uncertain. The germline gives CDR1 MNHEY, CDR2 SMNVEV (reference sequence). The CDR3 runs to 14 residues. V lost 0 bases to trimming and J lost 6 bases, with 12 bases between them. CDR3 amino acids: CASSLSALELEQYF. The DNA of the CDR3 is TGTGCCAGCAGTTTATCCGCCCTGGAACTCGAGCAGTACTTC.

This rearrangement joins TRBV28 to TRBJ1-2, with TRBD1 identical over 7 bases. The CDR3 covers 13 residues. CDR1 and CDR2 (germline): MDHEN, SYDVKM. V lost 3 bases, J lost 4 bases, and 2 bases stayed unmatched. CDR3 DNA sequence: TGTGCCAGCAGTTTGGAGGGGGCCTATGGCTACACCTTC. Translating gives CASSLEGAYGYTF.

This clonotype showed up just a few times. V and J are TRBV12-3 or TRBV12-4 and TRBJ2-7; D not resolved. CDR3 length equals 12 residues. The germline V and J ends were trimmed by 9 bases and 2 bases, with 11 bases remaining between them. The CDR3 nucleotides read TGTGCCAGTAGATATGCGGCCTACGAGCAGTACTTC. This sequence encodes CASRYAAYEQYF.

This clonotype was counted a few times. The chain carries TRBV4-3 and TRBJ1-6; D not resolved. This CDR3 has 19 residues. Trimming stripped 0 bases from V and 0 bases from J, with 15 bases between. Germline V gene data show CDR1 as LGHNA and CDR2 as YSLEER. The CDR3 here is CASSQERVSISSYNSPLHF. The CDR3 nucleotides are TGCGCCAGCAGCCAAGAGAGGGTATCCATTAGCTCCTATAATTCACCCCTCCACTTT.

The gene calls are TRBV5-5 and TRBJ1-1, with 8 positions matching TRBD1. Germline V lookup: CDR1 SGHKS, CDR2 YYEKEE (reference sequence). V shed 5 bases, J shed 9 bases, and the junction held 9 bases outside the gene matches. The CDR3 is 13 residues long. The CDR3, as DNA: TGTGCCAGCAGATTTCAGACAGGGGACCAAGCTTTCTTT. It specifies CASRFQTGDQAFF.

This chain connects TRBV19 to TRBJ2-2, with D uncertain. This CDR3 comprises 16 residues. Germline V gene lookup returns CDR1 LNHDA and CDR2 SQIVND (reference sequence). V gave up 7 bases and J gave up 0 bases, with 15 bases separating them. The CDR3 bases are TGTGCCAGTAAGTTCGTTGGCAGGACGAACACCGGGGAGCTGTTTTTT. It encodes CASKFVGRTNTGELFF.

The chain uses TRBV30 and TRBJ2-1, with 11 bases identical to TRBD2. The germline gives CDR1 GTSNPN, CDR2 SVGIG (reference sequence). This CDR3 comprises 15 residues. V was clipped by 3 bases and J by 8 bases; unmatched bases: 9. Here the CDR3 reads CAWSAGVSGRDEQFF. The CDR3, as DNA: TGTGCCTGGAGCGCCGGGGTTAGCGGGAGGGATGAGCAGTTCTTC.

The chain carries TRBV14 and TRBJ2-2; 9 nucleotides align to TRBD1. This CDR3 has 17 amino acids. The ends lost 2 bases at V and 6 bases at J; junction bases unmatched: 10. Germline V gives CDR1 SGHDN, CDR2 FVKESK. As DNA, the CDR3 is TGTGCCAGCAGCCAACCTGTGGGGACAGGGTGGCCCGGGGAGCTGTTTTTT. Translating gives CASSQPVGTGWPGELFF.

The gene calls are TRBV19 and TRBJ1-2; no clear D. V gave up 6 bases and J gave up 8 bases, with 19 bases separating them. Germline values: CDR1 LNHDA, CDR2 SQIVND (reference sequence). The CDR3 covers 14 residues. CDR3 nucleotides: TGTGCCAGTAGCTCACGACGGGTCCTCGACGGCTACACCTTC. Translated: CASSSRRVLDGYTF.

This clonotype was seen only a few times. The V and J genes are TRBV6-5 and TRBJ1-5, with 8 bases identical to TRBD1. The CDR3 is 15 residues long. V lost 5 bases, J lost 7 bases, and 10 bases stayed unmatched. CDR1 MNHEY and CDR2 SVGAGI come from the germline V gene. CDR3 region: CASSTVDRAGQPQHF. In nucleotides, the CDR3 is TGTGCCAGCAGTACCGTGGACAGGGCTGGACAGCCCCAGCATTTT.

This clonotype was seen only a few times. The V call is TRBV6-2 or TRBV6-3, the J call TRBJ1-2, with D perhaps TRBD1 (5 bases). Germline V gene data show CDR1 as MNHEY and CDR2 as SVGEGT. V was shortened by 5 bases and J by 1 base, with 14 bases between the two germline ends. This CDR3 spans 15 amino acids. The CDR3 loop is CASSEVAGYNYGYTF. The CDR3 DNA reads TGTGCCAGCAGTGAAGTCGCAGGGTATAACTATGGCTACACCTTC.

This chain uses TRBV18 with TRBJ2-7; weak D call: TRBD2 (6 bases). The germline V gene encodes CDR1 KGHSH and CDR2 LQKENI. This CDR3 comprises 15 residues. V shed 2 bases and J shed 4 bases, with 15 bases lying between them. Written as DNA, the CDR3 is TGTGCCAGCTCACCATTCGCTAGCGTAGGGTACGAGCAGTACTTC. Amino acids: CASSPFASVGYEQYF.

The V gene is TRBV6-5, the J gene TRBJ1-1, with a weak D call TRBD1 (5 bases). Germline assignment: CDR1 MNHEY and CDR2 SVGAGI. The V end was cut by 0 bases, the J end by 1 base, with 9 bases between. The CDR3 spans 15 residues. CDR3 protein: CASSYSGRRNTEAFF. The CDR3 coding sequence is TGTGCCAGCAGTTACTCGGGGCGACGGAACACTGAAGCTTTCTTT.

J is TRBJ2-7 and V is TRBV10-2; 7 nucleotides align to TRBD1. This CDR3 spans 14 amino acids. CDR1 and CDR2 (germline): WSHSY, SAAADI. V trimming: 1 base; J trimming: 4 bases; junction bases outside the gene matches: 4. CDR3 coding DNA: TGCGCCAGCAGTGAGTGGAGACAGGGATACGAGCAGTACTTC. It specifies CASSEWRQGYEQYF.

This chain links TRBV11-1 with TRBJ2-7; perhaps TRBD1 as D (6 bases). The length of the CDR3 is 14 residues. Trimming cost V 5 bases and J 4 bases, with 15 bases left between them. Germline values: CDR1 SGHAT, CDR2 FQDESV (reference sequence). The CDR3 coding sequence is TGTGCCAGCAGCCCTACAGGGACCCCTTACGAGCAGTACTTC. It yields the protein CASSPTGTPYEQYF.

The CDR3 DNA is TGTGCCAGTAGTATACAGGCTCACACAGATACGCAGTATTTT. Its translation is CASSIQAHTDTQYF. The V call is TRBV19, the J call TRBJ2-3, with D unresolved. Trimming left V 2 bases short and J 2 bases short, with 8 bases between. This CDR3 has 14 residues. Germline CDR1 and CDR2: LNHDA and SQIVND (reference sequence).

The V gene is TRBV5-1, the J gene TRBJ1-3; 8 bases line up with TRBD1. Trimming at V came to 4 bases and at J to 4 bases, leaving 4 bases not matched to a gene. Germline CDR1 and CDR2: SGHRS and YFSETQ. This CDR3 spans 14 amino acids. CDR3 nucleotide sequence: TGCGCCAGCAGCCCCGGACAGGGCGGAAACACCATATATTTT. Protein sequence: CASSPGQGGNTIYF.

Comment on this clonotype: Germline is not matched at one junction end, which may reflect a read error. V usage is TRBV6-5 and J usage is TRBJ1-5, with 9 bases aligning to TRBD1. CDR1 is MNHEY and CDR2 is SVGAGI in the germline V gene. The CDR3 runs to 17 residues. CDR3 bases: TGTGCCATCAGTGATTGGGGACAGGGCATAGGCAATCAGCCCCAGCATTTT. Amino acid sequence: CAISDWGQGIGNQPQHF.

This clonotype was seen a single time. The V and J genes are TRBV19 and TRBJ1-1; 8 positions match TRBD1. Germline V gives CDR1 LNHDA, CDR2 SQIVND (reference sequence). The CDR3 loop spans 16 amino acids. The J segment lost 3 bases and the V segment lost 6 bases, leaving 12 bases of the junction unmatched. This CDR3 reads CASRSPTGELDTEAFF. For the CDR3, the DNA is TGTGCCAGTAGGTCTCCGACAGGGGAATTGGACACTGAAGCTTTCTTT.